A selection of T cell receptor beta chains follows, all from one sample in a study of CD8 T cells in Susac syndrome. TCRdb used MiXCR to reprocess the immunoSEQ multiplex PCR reads, holding one entry per CDR3 protein. The table shows some 120,000 distinct CDR3 sequences, with around 94% occurring only once. Sequenced input: CD4+ T cells from PBMCs. These receptors all stem from a human donor in good health. CDR3s include the opening cysteine and the closing phenylalanine or tryptophan. The D gene is left open where the match is weak. Some rows mark clone size as missing; the rest say once, few, many or name a class of expanded clone.

CDR3 protein	CDR3 DNA	clone size	J gene	D gene	V gene	CDR3 length
CASSIREEETQYF	TGTGCCAGTAGTATACGGGAGGAAGAGACCCAGTACTTC	-	TRBJ2-5	TRBD2	TRBV19	13
CSASESSYEQYF	TGCAGTGCTAGTGAGAGCTCCTACGAGCAGTACTTC	-	TRBJ2-7	-	TRBV20-1	12
CASSVRTGGYEQYF	TGTGCCAGTAGCGTCCGGACAGGGGGGTACGAGCAGTACTTC	-	TRBJ2-7	TRBD1	TRBV19	14
CASSVDEQNLRYF	TGTGCCAGCAGTGTAGATGAGCAGAATCTGCGGTACTTC	-	TRBJ2-7	-	TRBV2	13
CSASGRAIDEQFF	TGCAGTGCTAGCGGGAGGGCCATCGATGAGCAGTTCTTC	once	TRBJ2-1	TRBD2	TRBV20-1	13
CASSVPSKFQETQYF	TGTGCCAGCAGTGTCCCTTCTAAGTTTCAAGAGACCCAGTACTTC	-	TRBJ2-5	-	TRBV25-1	15
CASSFWQLSYNEQFF	TGCGCCAGCAGCTTCTGGCAGCTTTCCTACAATGAGCAGTTCTTC	once	TRBJ2-1	-	TRBV5-1	15
CASNPRTSGTNEQFF	TGTGCCAGCAATCCCAGGACTAGCGGGACTAATGAGCAGTTCTTC	-	TRBJ2-1	TRBD2	TRBV12-3/TRBV12-4	15
CSAREGGDVGGYTF	TGCAGTGCTAGAGAGGGGGGGGACGTTGGTGGCTACACCTTC	once	TRBJ1-2	-	TRBV20-1	14
CASSVELNTEAFF	TGTGCCAGCAGCGTAGAACTAAACACTGAAGCTTTCTTT	-	TRBJ1-1	-	TRBV9	13
CSARQGLAVDEQFF	TGCAGTGCTAGGCAAGGACTAGCGGTTGATGAGCAGTTCTTC	-	TRBJ2-1	TRBD2	TRBV20-1	14
CASSVTDVTEAFF	TGTGCCAGCAGTGTAACGGACGTAACTGAAGCTTTCTTT	-	TRBJ1-1	-	TRBV2	13
CASSLSSYNEQFF	TGTGCCAGCAGTCTCAGCTCCTACAATGAGCAGTTCTTC	few	TRBJ2-1	-	TRBV5-1	13
CASSMSARNYGYTF	TGTGCCAGTAGTATGTCCGCGAGGAACTATGGCTACACCTTC	-	TRBJ1-2	-	TRBV19	14
CASSYSSFGEETQYF	TGTGCCAGCAGTTACTCGAGTTTTGGGGAAGAGACCCAGTACTTC	-	TRBJ2-5	-	TRBV6-5	15
CASSPTGAPRAEAFF	TGTGCCAGCAGCCCCACAGGGGCCCCCCGGGCTGAAGCTTTCTTT	-	TRBJ1-1	TRBD1	TRBV6-5	15
CASSDTGTNQPQHF	TGTGCCAGCAGCGACACAGGGACTAATCAGCCCCAGCATTTT	-	TRBJ1-5	-	TRBV2	14
CASSVEHSGNTIYF	TGTGCCAGCAGCGTAGAACACTCTGGAAACACCATATATTTT	-	TRBJ1-3	-	TRBV9	14
CSAKRTSNTEAFF	TGCAGTGCCAAGAGGACCTCGAACACTGAAGCTTTCTTT	-	TRBJ1-1	-	TRBV20-1	13
CAWRKQGAGANVLTF	TGTGCCTGGAGAAAGCAGGGGGCTGGGGCCAACGTCCTGACTTTC	-	TRBJ2-6	TRBD1	TRBV30	15
CSVEGSSSYEQYF	TGCAGCGTTGAAGGTTCCAGCTCCTACGAGCAGTACTTC	-	TRBJ2-7	-	TRBV29-1	13
CASTPRQGWNTEAFF	TGTGCCAGCACCCCGCGACAGGGGTGGAACACTGAAGCTTTCTTT	-	TRBJ1-1	TRBD1	TRBV28	15
CSARDSVSGRASLETQYF	TGCAGTGCTAGAGATTCAGTAAGCGGGAGGGCGTCTTTGGAGACCCAGTACTTC	-	TRBJ2-5	TRBD2	TRBV20-1	18
CAWSLAGLAKNIQYF	TGTGCCTGGAGTTTAGCGGGCCTAGCCAAAAACATTCAGTACTTC	-	TRBJ2-4	TRBD2	TRBV30	15
CSAKAVPDTQYF	TGCAGTGCCAAAGCGGTACCAGATACGCAGTATTTT	-	TRBJ2-3	-	TRBV20-1	12
CASSTGTANYGYTF	TGCGCCAGCAGCACCGGGACAGCGAACTATGGCTACACCTTC	once	TRBJ1-2	TRBD1	TRBV5-1	14
CASSVVFGRGNEQFF	TGTGCCAGCAGCGTAGTTTTCGGGAGGGGCAATGAGCAGTTCTTC	-	TRBJ2-1	TRBD2	TRBV9	15
CASSLAGTAYSNQPQHF	TGTGCCAGCAGCTTAGCCGGGACAGCGTATAGCAATCAGCCCCAGCATTTT	-	TRBJ1-5	TRBD1	TRBV7-2	17
CASSFEPTQETQYF	TGTGCCAGCAGTTTCGAGCCGACCCAAGAGACCCAGTACTTC	-	TRBJ2-5	-	TRBV12-3/TRBV12-4	14
CASSLGTGTVSYEQYF	TGCGCCAGCAGTCTCGGGACCGGGACCGTATCCTACGAGCAGTACTTC	-	TRBJ2-7	-	TRBV23-1	16
CASSPGHYSSNQPQHF	TGTGCCAGCAGCCCTGGACATTACTCAAGCAATCAGCCCCAGCATTTT	-	TRBJ1-5	-	TRBV28	16
CASSSQTDWGGAFF	TGCGCCAGCAGCTCCCAAACCGACTGGGGGGGAGCTTTCTTT	-	TRBJ1-1	-	TRBV5-1	14
CAWGLYEQYF	TGTGCCTGGGGACTCTACGAGCAGTACTTC	-	TRBJ2-7	-	TRBV30	10
CASSRPTRVEAFF	TGTGCCAGTTCCAGGCCGACTCGGGTTGAAGCTTTCTTT	-	TRBJ1-1	-	TRBV19	13
CATSKTGSYATNEKLFF	TGTGCCACCAGCAAGACAGGGAGCTATGCAACTAATGAAAAACTGTTTTTT	once	TRBJ1-4	TRBD1	TRBV15	17
CASSSGAQSGSRRDTQYF	TGTGCCAGCAGTTCGGGGGCTCAGAGCGGGAGTCGGAGAGATACGCAGTATTTT	-	TRBJ2-3	TRBD2	TRBV12-3/TRBV12-4	18
CASSQDGTSGRAGEQFF	TGTGCCAGCAGCCAAGATGGGACTAGCGGGAGGGCCGGTGAGCAGTTCTTC	-	TRBJ2-1	TRBD2	TRBV3-1	17
CATSLVPVRVGQPQHF	TGTGCCACCAGCCTCGTCCCTGTCAGGGTCGGACAGCCCCAGCATTTT	-	TRBJ1-5	-	TRBV15	16
CASKGKKTGTGHSNQPQHF	TGTGCCAGCAAAGGGAAAAAAACCGGGACAGGCCATAGCAATCAGCCCCAGCATTTT	-	TRBJ1-5	TRBD1	TRBV2	19
CASSWGRTPGGETQYF	TGTGCCAGCAGTTGGGGGAGGACCCCCGGGGGAGAGACCCAGTACTTC	-	TRBJ2-5	-	TRBV6-2/TRBV6-3	16
CASSLIQTNYGYTF	TGTGCCAGCAGCTTAATCCAGACTAACTATGGCTACACCTTC	-	TRBJ1-2	-	TRBV7-8	14
CASSPDSYEQFF	TGCGCCAGCAGCCCGGACAGCTATGAGCAGTTCTTC	few	TRBJ2-1	-	TRBV4-3	12